A single sample is the source of the 11 T cell receptor beta chains below, sequenced in a study of blood T cell repertoires in COVID-19. Clones were sequenced by immunoSEQ multiplex PCR, and TCRdb holds only the in-frame ones, with some missing. Among approximately 220,000 clones listed, 70% to 90% were seen once. The sequenced material came from peripheral blood. Every receptor here comes from a man between 45 and 60 years old with acute or convalescent COVID-19.

This sequence joins TRBV3-1 (or the pseudogene TRBV3-2) and TRBJ1-2; the match to TRBD1 covers 7 bases. The CDR3 spans 12 residues. The J segment lost 6 bases and the V segment lost 4 bases, leaving 2 bases of the junction unmatched. The germline V gene encodes CDR1 LGHDT and CDR2 YNNKEL (reference sequence). The CDR3 DNA follows: TGTGCCAGCAGCCTGGGGACAGATGGCTACACCTTC. Its protein product is CASSLGTDGYTF.

V usage is TRBV30 and J usage is TRBJ1-5, with D perhaps matching TRBD1 (5 bases). Germline V gene lookup returns CDR1 GTSNPN and CDR2 SVGIG (reference sequence). V gave up 6 bases and J gave up 2 bases, with 17 bases separating them. This CDR3 is 15 amino acids long. CDR3: CACREGQGGNQPQHF. The CDR3 DNA reads TGTGCCTGCCGAGAAGGGCAGGGTGGCAATCAGCCCCAGCATTTT. Based on the CDR3 plus reference TRBV30 and TRBJ1-5, the full variable domain is SQTIHQWPATLVQPVGSPLSLECTVEGTSNPNLYWYRQAAGRGLQLLFYSVGIGQISSEVPQNLSASRPQDRQFILSSKKLLLSDSGFYLCACREGQGGNQPQHFGDGTRLSIL.

This chain joins TRBV2 and TRBJ1-2; 8 bases are shared with TRBD1. This CDR3 region has 15 residues. The V gene end was trimmed by 6 bases and the J gene end by 7 bases; junction bases not matched to a gene: 13. Germline assignment: CDR1 SNHLY and CDR2 FYNNEI. The CDR3 sequence: CASSDRQGTRLGYTF. As DNA, the CDR3 is TGTGCCAGCAGCGACAGACAGGGGACCCGACTTGGCTACACCTTC.

The V call is TRBV18, the J call TRBJ2-7; the D gene is possibly TRBD1 (5 bases). In germline, CDR1 is KGHSH, CDR2 LQKENI. Trimming took 2 bases from V and 2 from J, leaving 10 bases between them. The CDR3 consists of 14 residues. The CDR3 DNA reads TGTGCCAGCTCACCAGAAAGGGGCCCCTACGAGCAGTACTTC. Protein product: CASSPERGPYEQYF.

The chain links TRBV12-3 or TRBV12-4 to TRBJ1-2; D unresolved. Trimming shortened V by 6 bases and J by 8 bases, and 13 bases separated the two germline ends. The CDR3 contains 12 residues. CDR3: CASSPWARGYTF. The DNA of the CDR3 is TGTGCCAGCAGCCCCTGGGCGCGAGGCTACACCTTC.

This chain joins TRBV7-9 and TRBJ2-1; possibly TRBD2 for D (5 bases). The V and J ends lost 1 base and 8 bases respectively, with 15 bases between them. The CDR3 covers 15 residues. From germline, CDR1 is SEHNR and CDR2 FQNEAQ (reference sequence). The CDR3 region has the DNA TGTGCCAGCAGCTTAGGCGGACTTCCTCGAGATGAGCAGTTCTTC. This codes for CASSLGGLPRDEQFF.

This sequence joins TRBV30 and TRBJ1-3; no clear D gene. This CDR3 has 14 residues. Looked up from germline, CDR1 is GTSNPN and CDR2 is SVGIG (reference sequence). Trimming took off 0 bases at V and 0 bases at J, with 6 bases between the two ends. The CDR3 region is CAWSVSLSGNTIYF. In DNA form, the CDR3 reads TGTGCCTGGAGTGTTAGTCTCTCTGGAAACACCATATATTTT.

CDR3 protein: CASSSPGQGVVWFF. CDR3 bases: TGTGCCAGCAGCTCCCCGGGACAGGGTGTAGTGTGGTTCTTC. This chain connects TRBV7-9 to TRBJ2-1, with 9 nucleotides matching TRBD1. Per germline, CDR1 SEHNR and CDR2 FQNEAQ (reference sequence). V trimming: 4 bases; J trimming: 15 bases; junction bases outside the gene matches: 13. The CDR3 runs 14 residues. The whole variable domain, filled in from reference TRBV7-9 and TRBJ2-1, reads DTGVSQNPRHKITKRGQNVTFRCDPISEHNRLYWYRQTLGQGPEFLTYFQNEAQLEKSRLLSDRFSAERPKGSFSTLEIQRTEQGDSAMYLCASSSPGQGVVWFFGPGTRLTVL.

The chain uses TRBV15 and TRBJ1-6; the D gene is possibly TRBD1 (6 bases). V was clipped by 5 bases and J by 10 bases, with 18 bases between them. This CDR3 is built from 15 residues. Germline assignment: CDR1 LNHNV and CDR2 YYDKDF (reference sequence). CDR3 nucleotide sequence: TGTGCCACCAGCGGACTCAGGGGAAGTCGCTCACCCCTCCACTTT. Residues: CATSGLRGSRSPLHF.

V gene TRBV2 combines with J gene TRBJ1-1; D may be TRBD1 (6 bases). V gave up 1 base and J gave up 2 bases, with 14 bases separating them. CDR1 SNHLY and CDR2 FYNNEI come from the germline V gene. This CDR3 is 16 amino acids long. CDR3 DNA sequence: TGTGCCAGCAGTGAAGGGGGGCGGGCTCGTAACACTGAAGCTTTCTTT. It is translated as CASSEGGRARNTEAFF.

The chain is built from TRBV3-1 (or the pseudogene TRBV3-2) and TRBJ1-6; 8 bases map to TRBD1. Germline V lookup: CDR1 LGHDT, CDR2 YNNKEL (reference sequence). This CDR3 has 15 residues. V dropped 6 bases and J dropped 6; count of bases not matched to a gene: 7. This CDR3 is CASRYGQGINSPLHF. The CDR3 DNA reads as TGTGCCAGCAGGTACGGACAGGGCATTAATTCACCCCTCCACTTT.